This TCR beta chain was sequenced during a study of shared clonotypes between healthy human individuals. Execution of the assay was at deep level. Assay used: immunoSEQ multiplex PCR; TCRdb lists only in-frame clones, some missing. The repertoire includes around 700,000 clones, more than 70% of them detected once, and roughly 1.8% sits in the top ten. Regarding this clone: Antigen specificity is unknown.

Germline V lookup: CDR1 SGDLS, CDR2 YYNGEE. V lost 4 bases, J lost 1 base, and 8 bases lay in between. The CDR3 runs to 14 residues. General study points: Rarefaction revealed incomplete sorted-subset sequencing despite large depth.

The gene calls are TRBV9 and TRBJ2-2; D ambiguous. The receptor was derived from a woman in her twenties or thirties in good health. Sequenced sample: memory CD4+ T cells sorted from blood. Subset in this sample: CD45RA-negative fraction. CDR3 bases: TGTGCCAGCAGCCCCGACATGAACACCGGGGAGCTGTTTTTT. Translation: CASSPDMNTGELFF.